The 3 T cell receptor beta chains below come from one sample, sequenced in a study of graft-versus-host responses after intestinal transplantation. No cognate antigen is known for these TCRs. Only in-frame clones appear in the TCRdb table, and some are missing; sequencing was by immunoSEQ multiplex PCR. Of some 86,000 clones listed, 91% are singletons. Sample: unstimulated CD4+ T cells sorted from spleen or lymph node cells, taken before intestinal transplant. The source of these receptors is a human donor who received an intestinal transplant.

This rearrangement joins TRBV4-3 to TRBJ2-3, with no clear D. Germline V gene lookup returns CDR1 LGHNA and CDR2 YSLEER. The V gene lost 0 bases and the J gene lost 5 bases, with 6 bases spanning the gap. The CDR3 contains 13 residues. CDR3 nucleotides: TGCGCCAGCAGCCAAGATTCTGTAGATACGCAGTATTTT. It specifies CASSQDSVDTQYF.

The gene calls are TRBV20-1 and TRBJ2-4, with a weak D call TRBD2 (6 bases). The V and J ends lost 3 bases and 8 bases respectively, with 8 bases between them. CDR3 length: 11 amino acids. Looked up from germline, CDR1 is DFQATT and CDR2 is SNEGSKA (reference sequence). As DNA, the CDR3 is TGCAGTGCTAGGGGACTCGACATTCAGTACTTC. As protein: CSARGLDIQYF.

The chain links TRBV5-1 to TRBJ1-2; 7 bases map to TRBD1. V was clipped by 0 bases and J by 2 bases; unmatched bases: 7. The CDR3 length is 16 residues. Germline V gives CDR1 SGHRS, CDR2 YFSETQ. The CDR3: CASSLGGTAKNYGYTF. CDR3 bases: TGCGCCAGCAGCTTGGGCGGGACAGCTAAGAACTATGGCTACACCTTC.